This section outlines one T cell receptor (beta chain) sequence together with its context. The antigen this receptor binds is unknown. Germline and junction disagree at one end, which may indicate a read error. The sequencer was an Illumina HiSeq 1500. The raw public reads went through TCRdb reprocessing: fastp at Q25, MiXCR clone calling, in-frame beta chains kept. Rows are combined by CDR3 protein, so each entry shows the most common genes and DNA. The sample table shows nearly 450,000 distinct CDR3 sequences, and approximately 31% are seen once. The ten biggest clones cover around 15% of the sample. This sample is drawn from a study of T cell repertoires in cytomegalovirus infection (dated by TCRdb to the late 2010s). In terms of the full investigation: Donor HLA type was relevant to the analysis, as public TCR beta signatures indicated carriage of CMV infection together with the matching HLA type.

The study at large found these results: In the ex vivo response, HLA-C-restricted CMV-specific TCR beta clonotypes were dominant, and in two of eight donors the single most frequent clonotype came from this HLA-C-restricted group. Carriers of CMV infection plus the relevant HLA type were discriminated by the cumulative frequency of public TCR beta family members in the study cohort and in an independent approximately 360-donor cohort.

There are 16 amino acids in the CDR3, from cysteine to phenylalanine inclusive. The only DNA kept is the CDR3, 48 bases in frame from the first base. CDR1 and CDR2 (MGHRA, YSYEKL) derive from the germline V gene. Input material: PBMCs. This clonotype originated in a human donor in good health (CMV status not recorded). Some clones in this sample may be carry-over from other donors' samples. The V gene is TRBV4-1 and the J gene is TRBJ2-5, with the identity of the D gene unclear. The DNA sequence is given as TGCGCCAGCAGACAAGACCTATCTGTTTTAGTAGAGACCCAGTACTTC. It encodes CASRQDLSVLVETQYF.